This TCR beta chain stems from a study of cytomegalovirus exposure and HLA in healthy donors. Study-level points and caveats: According to a later analysis, TCR clusters from the first cohort tended to co-occur in the 120 or so validation repertoires. Associated with cytomegalovirus, according to the listing, were 150 to 200 TCR beta chains. The majority of TCR sequences were rare, yet some public TCRs appeared in many donors. The classifier, whose performance was assessed in both the original and validation cohorts, reportedly diagnosed cytomegalovirus status with high specificity and sensitivity.

Method: immunoSEQ multiplex PCR; TCRdb's copy keeps in-frame clones and lacks some. The sample has a few hundred thousand clones; 90% are singletons. With regard to this clone: Its specificity is unknown.

The sequencing input was PBMCs. The receptor's source is a woman in her twenties or thirties in good health and CMV-seronegative.

The CDR3 sequence: CASSQDISSGRKTQYF. The CDR3 nucleotides are TGTGCCAGCAGCCAAGATATTTCCAGCGGGAGGAAGACCCAGTACTTC. The rearrangement links TRBV4-2 to TRBJ2-5; TRBD2 matches at 9 bases. Germline CDR1 and CDR2: LGHNA and YNFKEQ. CDR3 length: 16 amino acids. The V and J ends lost 0 bases and 6 bases, in that order; junction bases with no gene match: 8.